This entry lists 14 T cell receptor beta chains sequenced from one sample in a study of T cell responses to AZD1222 COVID-19 vaccine (dated by TCRdb to the early 2020s). Libraries were constructed by the immunoSEQ multiplex PCR assay. The immuneACCESS repertoire file appears here via TCRdb, limited to in-frame rearrangements. These files lack a portion of the clones; in checked studies, under half of the deficit traces to unresolved V genes, and the cause of the others is not known. For this sample there are fewer than 200,000 clones; about 87% appear just once. Clones ranked in the top ten supply 5% to 7% of the sample. The time point label, as the study defines it: baseline before first vaccination. The specimen comprised peripheral blood, sampled on day 0 of AZD1222 vaccination. The receptors originated from an adult in good health.

V is TRBV4-2 and J is TRBJ2-7, with no clear D. V was trimmed by 1 base and J by 3 bases, leaving 13 bases between them. The CDR3 length is 15 residues. Germline V gives CDR1 LGHNA, CDR2 YNFKEQ. In DNA, the CDR3 is TGTGCCAGCAGCCAAGGGATCGGGCCAGACTACGAGCAGTACTTC. Translated: CASSQGIGPDYEQYF.

V usage is TRBV5-1 and J usage is TRBJ2-7; the D call may be TRBD1 or TRBD2 (5 bases each). The CDR3 is made up of 14 amino acids. Trimming cost V 0 bases and J 7 bases, with 14 bases left between them. Germline CDR1 is SGHRS and CDR2 is YFSETQ. The CDR3 region has the DNA TGCGCCAGCAGCTTGGAGCCGGGGACGGAAGAGCAGTACTTC. It is translated as CASSLEPGTEEQYF.

The chain uses TRBV5-1 and TRBJ2-2; D is perhaps TRBD1 (5 bases). The CDR3 is 16 residues long. Germline V gives CDR1 SGHRS, CDR2 YFSETQ. Trimming stripped 4 bases from V and 2 bases from J, with 15 bases between. The CDR3 is CASSVSGYSNTGELFF. CDR3 nucleotide sequence: TGCGCCAGCAGCGTATCAGGGTATTCCAACACCGGGGAGCTGTTTTTT.

The V and J genes are TRBV10-3 and TRBJ2-1, with 8 nucleotides matching TRBD2. The CDR3 extends over 16 amino acids. Germline lookup yields CDR1 ENHRY and CDR2 SYGVKD. J gave up 5 bases and V 4 bases, and 10 bases lay outside the gene matches. DNA for the CDR3: TGTGCCATCAGTGGGAGTATGGCGGGGGGCAACAATGAGCAGTTCTTC. It encodes CAISGSMAGGNNEQFF.

The V and J genes are TRBV5-6 and TRBJ1-6; D ambiguous. The V gene's germline CDR1 is SGHDT and CDR2 YYEEEE. The CDR3 is 16 amino acids. V lost 4 bases to trimming and J lost 7 bases, with 18 bases between them. CDR3 loop: CASSPRGAAANSPLHF. CDR3 nucleotides: TGTGCCAGCAGCCCCCGAGGTGCGGCAGCCAATTCACCCCTCCACTTT.

CDR3 sequence: CSVEIFGTSGRYNEQYF. CDR3 DNA: TGCAGCGTTGAGATCTTCGGGACTAGCGGGAGGTACAACGAGCAGTACTTC. This chain links TRBV29-1 with TRBJ2-7, with TRBD2 matching 15 bases. The CDR3 sequence is 17 residues long. J was trimmed by 5 bases and V by 3 bases; bases with no gene match: 11. Germline V gene lookup returns CDR1 SQVTM and CDR2 ANQGSEA.

The chain carries TRBV6-5 and TRBJ2-7; 7 bases are a match to TRBD1. V lost 5 bases to trimming and J lost 5 bases; unmatched junction nucleotides: 3. CDR1 is MNHEY, CDR2 SVGAGI, per germline. There are 12 residues in the CDR3. The CDR3 protein is CASSTGEHEQYF. The DNA of the CDR3 is TGTGCCAGCAGTACAGGGGAACACGAGCAGTACTTC.

This chain joins TRBV5-1 and TRBJ1-4, with 7 nucleotides matching TRBD1. The CDR3 extends over 15 amino acids. V lost 2 bases, J lost 7 bases, and 8 bases stayed unmatched. Germline CDR1 SGHRS, CDR2 YFSETQ. CDR3 nucleotide sequence: TGCGCCAGCAGCTTTCGACAGGGATTTGGTGAAAAACTGTTTTTT. As protein: CASSFRQGFGEKLFF.

This clone was seen only once. The genes are TRBV7-2 and TRBJ2-1, with 11 bases aligning to TRBD2. J was trimmed by 6 bases and V by 3 bases; bases with no gene match: 10. The CDR3 runs to 17 residues. The germline CDR1 and CDR2 sequences are SGHTA and FQGNSA. CDR3 nucleotide sequence: TGTGCCAGCAGCTTCAGCGTAGGTCTAGCGGGGGGCAATGAGCAGTTCTTC. Protein: CASSFSVGLAGGNEQFF.

This chain uses TRBV5-1 with TRBJ1-2; D might be TRBD1 (5 bases). Germline CDR1 reads SGHRS; CDR2 reads YFSETQ. The length of the CDR3 is 13 residues. Trimming removed 4 bases at V and 3 bases at J, with 10 bases between. The DNA of the CDR3 is TGCGCCAGCAGCGTCCGGGGGGACTATGGCTACACCTTC. Translation gives CASSVRGDYGYTF.

This chain's CDR3 is CATSDLGRGVEGGGYTF. The CDR3 DNA follows: TGTGCCACCAGTGATCTGGGGAGAGGCGTCGAGGGTGGTGGCTACACCTTC. The chain uses TRBV24-1 and TRBJ1-2; the D is unclear. The CDR3 has 17 amino acids. Trimming took off 3 bases at V and 7 bases at J, with 23 bases between the two ends. CDR1 KGHDR and CDR2 SFDVKD come from the germline V gene.

The rearrangement links TRBV30 to TRBJ1-2, with no clear D. With 0 bases removed from V and 7 bases from J, the gap between germline ends came to 15 bases. This CDR3 contains 14 residues. Germline CDR1 and CDR2: GTSNPN and SVGIG (reference sequence). The CDR3: CAWSVSGLGSGYTF. The CDR3 nucleotides are TGTGCCTGGAGTGTCTCGGGCCTAGGGAGTGGCTACACCTTC.

The chain carries TRBV5-1 and TRBJ1-5; D ambiguous. The CDR3 runs to 13 residues. Germline-derived CDR1 and CDR2 are SGHRS and YFSETQ. V gave up 5 bases and J gave up 2 bases, with 8 bases separating them. CDR3 loop: CASRMGGNQPQHF. The CDR3 DNA reads as TGCGCCAGCAGGATGGGTGGCAATCAGCCCCAGCATTTT.

The gene calls are TRBV4-3 and TRBJ2-7, with TRBD1 matching over 8 bases. From germline, CDR1 is LGHNA and CDR2 YSLEER. CDR3 length: 14 residues. J was trimmed by 4 bases and V by 4 bases; bases with no gene match: 6. The CDR3 is CASSPGQGRYEQYF. CDR3 DNA sequence: TGCGCCAGCAGCCCCGGACAGGGCAGGTACGAGCAGTACTTC.